This TCR beta chain was sequenced for a study of blood T cells in healthy people across ages. Next came a second PCR, run for about 7 to 11 cycles, which used a sample-barcoded 5' primer along with a J-beta primer mix. MiXCR was run by TCRdb on the 5' RACE reads, yielding one entry per CDR3 protein. Of hundreds of thousands of distinct CDR3 sequences listed, approximately 30% were seen once; the top ten hold 15% to 17%. This clonotype was seen more than once but under ten times. The sequenced sample was blood. This TCR was recovered from a woman of 80 years or more in good health.

As DNA, the CDR3 is TGCAGTGCTAGCGAAATCCCCTACAATGTGCAGTACTTC. It yields the protein CSASEIPYNVQYF. The V gene is TRBV20-1, the J gene TRBJ2-7; D unresolved. This CDR3 comprises 13 residues. Trimming took off 3 bases at V and 9 bases at J, with 18 bases between the two ends. Germline V CDR1 and CDR2: DFQATT, SNEGSKA (reference sequence).